The next 21 T cell receptor beta chains were all read from a single sample in a study of blood T cells in healthy people across ages. Together with a sample-barcoded 5' primer, a J-beta primer mix was included in a second PCR lasting roughly 6 to 12 cycles. Each CDR3 protein gets one entry after TCRdb re-called the 5' RACE reads with MiXCR. This sample has about 1,400,000 distinct CDR3 sequences, with roughly 64% found just once. The sample was blood. The receptor set was obtained from a man younger than 35 in good health.

This clonotype was counted a few times. This chain uses TRBV6-2 or TRBV6-3 with TRBJ1-1; 7 positions match TRBD1. This CDR3 spans 14 amino acids. CDR1 and CDR2 (germline): MNHEY, SVGEGT. The V and J ends lost 7 bases and 0 bases, in that order; junction bases with no gene match: 5. For the CDR3, the DNA is TGTGCCAGCAAAACAGGGGCAGTGAACACTGAAGCTTTCTTT. It specifies CASKTGAVNTEAFF.

The chain combines TRBV28 with TRBJ2-7, with no clear D. V lost 5 bases and J 7 bases, leaving 21 bases between the germline ends. CDR1 MDHEN and CDR2 SYDVKM come from the germline V gene. The CDR3 runs to 15 residues. The CDR3, as DNA: TGTGCCAGCAGTCCCACCCTTGGGCTGCAGGCTGAGCAGTACTTC. This codes for CASSPTLGLQAEQYF.

This clonotype was detected once. V and J are TRBV3-1 and TRBJ2-3, with D unclear. The germline V gene encodes CDR1 LGHDT and CDR2 YNNKEL (reference sequence). Trimming took off 1 base at V and 1 base at J, with 9 bases between the two ends. CDR3 length: 15 residues. The CDR3 spells CASSQGLDGTDTQYF. DNA for the CDR3: TGTGCCAGCAGCCAAGGGCTAGATGGCACAGATACGCAGTATTTT.

CDR3 DNA: TGTGCCAGCAGTTCATACGGCGGGGGAGTCTACGAGCAGTACTTC. Protein: CASSSYGGGVYEQYF. This chain joins TRBV12-3 or TRBV12-4 and TRBJ2-7; 7 nucleotides agree with TRBD2. The trim removed 4 bases at V and 3 bases at J, leaving 9 bases unmatched. This CDR3 is built from 15 residues.

This rearrangement joins TRBV15 to TRBJ2-3, with TRBD2 matching over 10 bases. Trimming cost V 0 bases and J 5 bases; bases outside gene matches: 5. Germline-derived CDR1 and CDR2 are LNHNV and YYDKDF (reference sequence). CDR3 length: 16 residues. CDR3 in amino acids: CATSRDGSGRGDTQYF. The CDR3 nucleotides read TGTGCCACCAGCAGAGATGGAAGCGGGAGGGGAGATACGCAGTATTTT.

The rearrangement links TRBV10-3 to TRBJ1-1; D call uncertain. The CDR3 sequence is 13 residues long. The germline CDR1 and CDR2 sequences are ENHRY and SYGVKD. The V and J ends lost 1 base and 0 bases respectively, with 3 bases between them. The CDR3 coding sequence is TGTGCCATCAGTGAGTTCGTGAACACTGAAGCTTTCTTT. Protein sequence: CAISEFVNTEAFF.

The rearrangement joins TRBV5-1 to TRBJ2-2, with 9 bases identical to TRBD1. The CDR3 covers 15 residues. Germline CDR1 reads SGHRS; CDR2 reads YFSETQ. J lost 8 bases, V lost 5 bases, and 10 bases had no gene match. The CDR3 nucleotides read TGCGCCAGCAGACCCGGGACAGGGTTTCGAGGGGAGCTGTTTTTT. It encodes CASRPGTGFRGELFF.

The rearrangement joins TRBV27 to TRBJ2-1; 8 bases match TRBD1. The junction had 2 bases not matched to a gene; V was cut back by 4 bases and J by 3 bases. The CDR3 sequence is 14 residues long. CDR1 and CDR2 (germline): MNHEY, SMNVEV (reference sequence). The DNA of the CDR3 is TGTGCCAGCAGTTGCAGGGGGCACTACAATGAGCAGTTCTTC. Amino acid sequence: CASSCRGHYNEQFF.

V usage is TRBV27 and J usage is TRBJ2-5, with 9 bases matching TRBD1. Unmatched junction bases numbered 13, after V lost 6 bases and J lost 11 bases. This CDR3 is built from 14 residues. CDR1 is MNHEY and CDR2 is SMNVEV in the germline V gene (reference sequence). The CDR3 loop reads CASRPGTGNNEQYF. The CDR3 nucleotides read TGTGCCAGCAGACCCGGGACAGGGAACAATGAGCAGTACTTC.

The chain couples TRBV3-1 to TRBJ2-1; TRBD1 matches at 8 bases. The junction had 6 bases not matched to a gene; V was cut back by 4 bases and J by 4 bases. The CDR3 length is 15 residues. Germline CDR1 LGHDT, CDR2 YNNKEL (reference sequence). The CDR3 nucleotides read TGTGCCAGCAGCCGGCCGGGACAGGAGTACAATGAGCAGTTCTTC. Its translation is CASSRPGQEYNEQFF.

V and J are TRBV11-2 and TRBJ2-3; D might be TRBD1 or TRBD2, each matching 6 bases. Trimming took 5 bases from V and 5 from J, leaving 14 bases between them. The CDR3 loop spans 14 amino acids. CDR1 and CDR2 (germline): SGHAT, FQNNGV. CDR3 sequence reads: CASSIRGGIDTQYF. CDR3 bases: TGTGCCAGCAGCATCCGAGGGGGGATAGATACGCAGTATTTT.

The rearrangement joins TRBV12-3 or TRBV12-4 to TRBJ2-7; D unresolved. Trimming took off 0 bases at V and 0 bases at J, with 15 bases between the two ends. The CDR3 is 17 residues long. CDR3 sequence reads: CASSLAVNKASSYEQYF. The CDR3 bases are TGTGCCAGCAGTTTAGCCGTTAACAAGGCCTCCTCCTACGAGCAGTACTTC.

The chain recombines TRBV7-9 with TRBJ2-1; tentative D call: TRBD2 (6 bases). CDR3 length equals 11 residues. CDR1 and CDR2 (germline): SEHNR, FQNEAQ (reference sequence). V was pared by 7 bases and J by 7 bases, with 8 bases between. CDR3 protein: CASNLANEQFF. CDR3 nucleotide sequence: TGTGCCAGCAACCTAGCGAATGAGCAGTTCTTC.

This clonotype appeared a few times. This chain links TRBV2 with TRBJ1-2; no firm D call. The CDR3 runs to 14 residues. CDR1 is SNHLY and CDR2 is FYNNEI in the germline V gene. V lost 5 bases and J lost 4, with 14 bases in between. Here the CDR3 reads CASSLTKWGYGYTF. The DNA for the CDR3 is TGTGCCAGCAGTCTTACCAAATGGGGCTATGGCTACACCTTC.

The chain links TRBV21-1 to TRBJ1-2. TRBV21-1 constitutes a pseudogene. The length of the CDR3 is 15 residues. The CDR3 here is CASSKDYGNHYGYTF. CDR3 DNA: TGTGCCAGCAGCAAAGACTACGGGAACCATTATGGCTACACCTTC.

On this clonotype itself: Germline and junction disagree at one end, which may indicate a read error. CDR3: CASSLGTRLYEQYF. The CDR3 DNA sequence: TGTGCCAGCAGTTTAGGCACCCGTCTCTACGAGCAGTACTTC. The V and J genes are TRBV7-2 and TRBJ2-7; D gene ambiguous. The CDR3 covers 14 residues. CDR1 and CDR2 from the germline V gene are SGHTA and FQGNSA.

The chain employs TRBV27 and TRBJ2-4; D is ambiguous. Trimming took off 3 bases at V and 0 bases at J, with 12 bases between the two ends. This CDR3 is 16 amino acids long. From germline, CDR1 is MNHEY and CDR2 SMNVEV (reference sequence). The CDR3 DNA sequence: TGTGCCAGCAGTTTCACTGTCGTGCTAGCCAAAAACATTCAGTACTTC. This sequence encodes CASSFTVVLAKNIQYF.

About this clonotype itself: The junction departs from germline at one end; a sequencing error may be responsible. The V and J genes are TRBV4-1 and TRBJ2-2; TRBD2 is a possible D gene (5 bases). CDR3 length equals 15 residues. Germline CDR1 MGHRA, CDR2 YSYEKL. CDR3 nucleotides: TGCGTCAGCAGCCCCCGGACTGCGAACGCCGGGGAGCTGTTTTTT. It yields the protein CVSSPRTANAGELFF.

The chain has TRBV7-2 and TRBJ2-5; no clear D gene. Germline V CDR1 and CDR2: SGHTA, FQGNSA. Trimming removed 6 bases at V and 4 bases at J, with 6 bases between. The CDR3 is 11 residues long. CDR3 sequence: CASRATETQYF. CDR3 nucleotide sequence: TGTGCCAGCAGGGCCACAGAGACCCAGTACTTC.

CDR3 DNA sequence: TGTGCCAGCAAGTCCGGCGCGTGGTACACCTTC. Translating gives CASKSGAWYTF. The chain carries TRBV6-5 and TRBJ1-2; unclear D gene. Germline V CDR1 and CDR2: MNHEY, SVGAGI. Trimming shortened V by 7 bases and J by 11 bases, and 14 bases separated the two germline ends. The length of the CDR3 is 11 residues.

The chain couples TRBV29-1 to TRBJ2-7, with TRBD1 matching over 12 bases. The CDR3 runs 14 residues. Germline-derived CDR1 and CDR2 are SQVTM and ANQGSEA. Trimming removed 2 bases from V and 6 bases from J; junction bases left unmatched: 5. The CDR3 nucleotides read TGCAGCGTTGAACCCGGGACAGGGGGCAGCGAGCAGTACTTC. Translating gives CSVEPGTGGSEQYF.